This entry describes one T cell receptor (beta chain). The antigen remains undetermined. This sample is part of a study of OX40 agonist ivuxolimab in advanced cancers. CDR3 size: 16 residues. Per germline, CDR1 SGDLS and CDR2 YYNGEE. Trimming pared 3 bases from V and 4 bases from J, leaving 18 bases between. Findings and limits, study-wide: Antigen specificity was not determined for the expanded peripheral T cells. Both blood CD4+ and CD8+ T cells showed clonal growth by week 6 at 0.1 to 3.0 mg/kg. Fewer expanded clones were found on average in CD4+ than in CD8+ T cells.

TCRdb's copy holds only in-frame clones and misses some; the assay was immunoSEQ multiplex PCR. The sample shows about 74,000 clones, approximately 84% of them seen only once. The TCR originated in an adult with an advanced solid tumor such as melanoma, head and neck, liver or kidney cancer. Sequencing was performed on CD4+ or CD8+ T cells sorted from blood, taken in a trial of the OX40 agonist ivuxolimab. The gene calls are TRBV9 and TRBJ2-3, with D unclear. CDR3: CASSARITSSADTQYF. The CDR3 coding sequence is TGTGCCAGCAGCGCCCGGATTACGTCAAGCGCAGATACGCAGTATTTT.